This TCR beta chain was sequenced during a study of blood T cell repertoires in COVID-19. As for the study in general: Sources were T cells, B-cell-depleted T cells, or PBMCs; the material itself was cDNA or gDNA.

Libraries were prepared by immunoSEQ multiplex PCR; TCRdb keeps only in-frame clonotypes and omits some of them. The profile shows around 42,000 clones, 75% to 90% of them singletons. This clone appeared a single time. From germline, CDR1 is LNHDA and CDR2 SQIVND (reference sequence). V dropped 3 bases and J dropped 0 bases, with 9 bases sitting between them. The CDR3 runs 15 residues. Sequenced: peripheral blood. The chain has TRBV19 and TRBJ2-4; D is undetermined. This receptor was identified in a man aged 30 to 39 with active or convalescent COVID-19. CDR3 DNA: TGTGCCAGTAGTATCGGTCGACTAGCCAAAAACATTCAGTACTTC. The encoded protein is CASSIGRLAKNIQYF. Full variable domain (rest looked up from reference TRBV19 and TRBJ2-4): DGGITQSPKYLFRKEGQNVTLSCEQNLNHDAMYWYRQDPGQGLRLIYYSQIVNDFQKGDIAEGYSVSREKKESFPLTVTSAQKNPTAFYLCASSIGRLAKNIQYFGAGTRLSVL.